Below, 15 T cell receptor beta chains from the same sample are listed, as sequenced in a study of Graves' ophthalmopathy and Graves' hyperthyroidism. For repertoire sequencing, the TCR beta CDR3 regions were amplified from RNA transcripts. The library came from an HTBI-primed first-round RT-PCR and a second-round multiplex PCR. Using its own MiXCR run on the multiplex PCR reads, TCRdb lists one record per CDR3 protein. The repertoire holds about 620,000 distinct CDR3 sequences, with 22% as singletons. Sequencing input: peripheral blood. The source is a woman aged 18-29 years with stable Graves' hyperthyroidism. Some clones in this sample may be carry-over from other donors' samples.

This chain joins TRBV15 and TRBJ1-1, with TRBD1 matching over 11 bases. The CDR3 is made up of 15 amino acids. With 5 bases clipped from V and 6 bases from J, the junction kept 8 bases outside the gene matches. Germline-derived CDR1 and CDR2 are LNHNV and YYDKDF (reference sequence). CDR3 protein: CATSEGTGGSAEAFF. CDR3 DNA sequence: TGTGCCACCAGCGAGGGGACAGGGGGTTCCGCTGAAGCTTTCTTT.

This clonotype was seen ten or more times. The rearrangement uses TRBV19 and TRBJ1-2, with TRBD1 matching over 12 bases. The germline V gene has CDR1 LNHDA and CDR2 SQIVND (reference sequence). After removal of 8 bases from V and 2 bases from J, the junction contained 12 bases not matched to a gene. CDR3 size: 17 residues. The CDR3 loop is CASLPGTGGGINYGYTF. The CDR3 nucleotides are TGTGCCAGTCTCCCCGGGACAGGGGGCGGTATCAACTATGGCTACACCTTC.

The CDR3 DNA is TGCGCCAGCACTCCTCAGGGCGGAAACACTGAAGCTTTCTTT. The encoded protein is CASTPQGGNTEAFF. The chain employs TRBV5-1 and TRBJ1-1, with D possibly TRBD1 on 5 matching bases. The V end lost 6 bases, the J end lost 2 bases, and 14 bases lay between the germline ends. The germline CDR1 and CDR2 sequences are SGHRS and YFSETQ. This CDR3 region has 14 residues.

In this sample, this clonotype turned up many times. As DNA, the CDR3 is TGTGCCAGCAGTCCGCCGGGGGCGAACACTGAAGCTTTCTTT. Translating it yields CASSPPGANTEAFF. This chain connects TRBV12-3 or TRBV12-4 to TRBJ1-1; the D gene is possibly TRBD1 (6 bases). The germline V and J ends were trimmed by 5 bases and 1 base, with 11 bases remaining between them. This CDR3 contains 14 residues.

This clonotype appeared a few times. V usage is TRBV5-5 and J usage is TRBJ2-5; D is possibly TRBD2 (5 bases). The CDR3 consists of 14 residues. V was shortened by 5 bases and J by 4 bases, with 15 bases between the two germline ends. Germline CDR1 and CDR2: SGHKS and YYEKEE (reference sequence). CDR3 sequence: CASRGQEGRETQYF. In DNA, the CDR3 is TGTGCCAGCAGAGGTCAAGAGGGCAGAGAGACCCAGTACTTC.

V usage is TRBV20-1 and J usage is TRBJ1-2, with D perhaps matching TRBD1 (6 bases). This CDR3 is built from 14 residues. Germline CDR1 DFQATT, CDR2 SNEGSKA (reference sequence). Trimming shortened V by 3 bases and J by 2 bases, and 13 bases separated the two germline ends. DNA of the CDR3: TGCAGTGCTAGCTGGACAGACATAAACTATGGCTACACCTTC. Its protein product is CSASWTDINYGYTF.

The chain uses TRBV20-1 and TRBJ1-1, with unresolved D. The germline V gene has CDR1 DFQATT and CDR2 SNEGSKA (reference sequence). V lost 5 bases, J lost 1 base, and 14 bases lay in between. The CDR3 runs 14 residues. The CDR3 DNA is TGCAGTGCTTTGACCCGCCACGGGAACACTGAAGCTTTCTTT. Encoded protein: CSALTRHGNTEAFF.

This clonotype was observed many times. The V call is TRBV12-3 or TRBV12-4, the J call TRBJ2-5, with TRBD2 matching 12 bases. The length of the CDR3 is 16 residues. With V trimmed by 4 bases and J by 4 bases, 7 bases remained unmatched. CDR3 DNA: TGTGCCAGCAGTTCTCTAGCGGGGGGGCCCCGAGAGACCCAGTACTTC. Its translation is CASSSLAGGPRETQYF.

V gene TRBV29-1 combines with J gene TRBJ1-3; D is uncertain. CDR1 is SQVTM, CDR2 ANQGSEA, per germline. Trimming shortened V by 6 bases and J by 0 bases, and 18 bases separated the two germline ends. This CDR3 region has 16 residues. For the CDR3, the DNA is TGCAGCGTCTTTGTTGTACGGCCGAACTCTGGAAACACCATATATTTT. Translation gives CSVFVVRPNSGNTIYF. Full variable domain (outside the CDR3, taken from reference TRBV29-1 and TRBJ1-3): SAVISQKPSRDICQRGTSLTIQCQVDSQVTMMFWYRQQPGQSLTLIATANQGSEATYESGFVIDKFPISRPNLTFSTLTVSNMSPEDSSIYLCSVFVVRPNSGNTIYFGEGSWLTVV.

This clonotype came up a few times. This chain connects TRBV12-3 or TRBV12-4 to TRBJ2-5; no firm D call. Trimming shortened V by 5 bases and J by 3 bases, and 13 bases separated the two germline ends. CDR3 length: 14 residues. The CDR3 protein is CASSTLGRKETQYF. For the CDR3, the DNA is TGTGCCAGCAGTACCCTAGGCCGTAAAGAGACCCAGTACTTC.

This clonotype was counted at least ten times. The chain recombines TRBV9 with TRBJ1-2; TRBD1 aligns across 9 bases. Germline V lookup: CDR1 SGDLS, CDR2 YYNGEE. The V segment lost 3 bases and the J segment 8 bases; nucleotides outside the gene matches: 17. The CDR3 sequence is 17 residues long. DNA of the CDR3: TGTGCCAGCAGCGCCGGAGCCCCCACAACAGGGGGCTGGGGCTACACCTTC. Translation gives CASSAGAPTTGGWGYTF.

At least ten counts were recorded for this clonotype. The rearrangement uses TRBV6-5 and TRBJ2-7; D remains unclear. Looked up from germline, CDR1 is MNHEY and CDR2 is SVGAGI. V was pared by 0 bases and J by 1 base, with 16 bases between. The length of the CDR3 is 17 residues. In DNA, the CDR3 is TGTGCCAGCAGTTACTCGGGCGGTAAGGCAGTTTCCTACGAGCAGTACTTC. This codes for CASSYSGGKAVSYEQYF.

The V gene is TRBV12-5, the J gene TRBJ1-1; no clear D. The CDR3 has 13 residues. V dropped 0 bases and J dropped 5 bases, with 7 bases sitting between them. Germline values: CDR1 LGHNT, CDR2 FRNRAP. CDR3 amino acids: CASGLVGGTEAFF. DNA for the CDR3: TGTGCTAGTGGTTTGGTAGGTGGGACTGAAGCTTTCTTT.

This clonotype has ten or more counts. This chain connects TRBV6-1 to TRBJ1-2; unclear D gene. CDR1 is MNHNS and CDR2 is SASEGT in the germline V gene. The CDR3 is 13 amino acids. Trimming left V 6 bases short and J 8 bases short, with 16 bases between. The CDR3: CASRFDPGGGYTF. CDR3 nucleotide sequence: TGTGCCAGCAGATTTGACCCCGGAGGCGGCTACACCTTC.

J is TRBJ1-2 and V is TRBV27; D gene ambiguous. The V and J ends lost 8 bases and 4 bases respectively, with 17 bases between them. The CDR3 covers 14 residues. Germline V gives CDR1 MNHEY, CDR2 SMNVEV (reference sequence). The CDR3 region has the DNA TGTGCCAGCGCCCGCTCGTCAATCGGCTATGGCTACACCTTC. Translating it yields CASARSSIGYGYTF.